These T cell receptor beta chains were read from a single sample in a study of control samples from healthy donors and cancer patients. Sequenced by immunoSEQ multiplex PCR; TCRdb stores in-frame clones only, minus some. This sample has around 200,000 clones, with over 90% found just once. The material sequenced was blood. The receptors were sampled from a man between 50 and 59 years old in good health. CDR3s include the opening cysteine and the closing phenylalanine or tryptophan. The D gene is left open where the match is weak. Some rows mark clone size as missing; the rest say once, few, many or name a class of expanded clone.

j_call: TRBJ2-6; clone_size: NA; v_call: TRBV19; d_call: NA; cdr3_aa: CASTEGKIRPGANVLTF; cdr3_nt: TGTGCCAGTACGGAGGGGAAAATTCGTCCTGGGGCCAACGTCCTGACTTTC
j_call: TRBJ1-1; clone_size: NA; v_call: TRBV3-1/TRBV3-2; d_call: NA; cdr3_aa: CASSQDFPSLFRRMNTEAFF; cdr3_nt: TGTGCCAGCAGCCAAGATTTCCCCAGTCTTTTCCGGAGGATGAACACTGAGGCTTTCTTT
j_call: TRBJ2-5; clone_size: NA; v_call: TRBV7-2; d_call: NA; cdr3_aa: CASSLGGLARQETQYF; cdr3_nt: TGTGCCAGCAGCTTAGGGGGGCTAGCCCGGCAAGAGACCCAGTACTTC
j_call: TRBJ2-6; clone_size: NA; v_call: TRBV2; d_call: TRBD2; cdr3_aa: CASSEVRLAGALSGANVLTF; cdr3_nt: TGTGCCAGCAGTGAGGTCAGGCTAGCGGGGGCACTCTCTGGGGCCAACGTCCTGACTTTC
j_call: TRBJ1-2; clone_size: NA; v_call: TRBV5-1; d_call: NA; cdr3_aa: CASSLARGEDYGYTF; cdr3_nt: TGCGCCAGCAGCTTGGCCCGTGGGGAGGACTATGGCTACACCTTC
j_call: TRBJ2-3; clone_size: once; v_call: TRBV7-9; d_call: NA; cdr3_aa: CASQNPDTQYF; cdr3_nt: TGTGCCAGCCAAAATCCAGATACGCAGTATTTT
j_call: TRBJ2-7; clone_size: NA; v_call: TRBV7-6; d_call: TRBD2; cdr3_aa: CASSPSGGYEQYF; cdr3_nt: TGTGCCAGCAGCCCCTCGGGGGGCTACGAGCAGTACTTC
j_call: TRBJ2-3; clone_size: NA; v_call: TRBV5-1; d_call: NA; cdr3_aa: CASSLAMQDTQYF; cdr3_nt: TGCGCCAGCAGCTTGGCTATGCAAGATACGCAGTATTTT
j_call: TRBJ1-1; clone_size: NA; v_call: TRBV6-5; d_call: NA; cdr3_aa: CASRSHPNEAFF; cdr3_nt: TGTGCCAGCAGATCCCACCCCAATGAAGCTTTCTTT
j_call: TRBJ2-5; clone_size: NA; v_call: TRBV25-1; d_call: NA; cdr3_aa: CASSDQGKFQETQYF; cdr3_nt: TGTGCCAGCAGTGACCAGGGGAAATTCCAAGAGACCCAGTACTTC
j_call: TRBJ1-5; clone_size: NA; v_call: TRBV5-6; d_call: NA; cdr3_aa: CASSQLQGNQPQHF; cdr3_nt: TGTGCCAGCAGTCAACTCCAGGGAAATCAGCCCCAGCATTTT
j_call: TRBJ2-2; clone_size: NA; v_call: TRBV30; d_call: NA; cdr3_aa: CAWSTGAGEGAGELFF; cdr3_nt: TGTGCCTGGAGTACCGGGGCAGGGGAGGGGGCCGGGGAGCTGTTTTTT
j_call: TRBJ1-6; clone_size: NA; v_call: TRBV12-3/TRBV12-4; d_call: NA; cdr3_aa: CASSYEWNSPLHF; cdr3_nt: TGTGCCAGCAGTTATGAGTGGAATTCACCCCTCCACTTT
j_call: TRBJ2-1; clone_size: NA; v_call: TRBV5-1; d_call: NA; cdr3_aa: CASSFGGGPNEQFF; cdr3_nt: TGCGCCAGCAGCTTTGGTGGAGGACCCAATGAGCAGTTCTTC
j_call: TRBJ1-6; clone_size: NA; v_call: TRBV12-3/TRBV12-4; d_call: NA; cdr3_aa: CASSLLHSPLHF; cdr3_nt: TGTGCCAGCAGTTTATTGCATTCACCCCTCCACTTT
j_call: TRBJ1-5; clone_size: once; v_call: TRBV19; d_call: NA; cdr3_aa: CASREVLYQPQHF; cdr3_nt: TGTGCCAGTAGGGAGGTACTTTATCAGCCCCAGCATTTT
j_call: TRBJ1-2; clone_size: NA; v_call: TRBV6-5; d_call: NA; cdr3_aa: CASSYSSSYGYTF; cdr3_nt: TGTGCCAGCAGTTACTCGAGCAGCTATGGCTACACCTTC
j_call: TRBJ2-3; clone_size: NA; v_call: TRBV5-4; d_call: NA; cdr3_aa: CASRRGATDTQYF; cdr3_nt: TGTGCCAGCAGGCGTGGGGCCACAGATACGCAGTATTTT
j_call: TRBJ1-5; clone_size: NA; v_call: TRBV6-6; d_call: NA; cdr3_aa: CASNPSDQPQHF; cdr3_nt: TGTGCCAGCAATCCATCCGATCAGCCCCAGCATTTT
j_call: TRBJ1-1; clone_size: NA; v_call: TRBV13; d_call: NA; cdr3_aa: CASRERGVQGYTEAFF; cdr3_nt: TGTGCCAGCAGAGAAAGGGGTGTCCAGGGGTACACTGAAGCTTTCTTT
j_call: TRBJ1-1; clone_size: NA; v_call: TRBV2; d_call: NA; cdr3_aa: CASSTDKNTEAFF; cdr3_nt: TGTGCCAGCAGTACGGACAAGAACACTGAAGCTTTCTTT
j_call: TRBJ2-7; clone_size: NA; v_call: TRBV5-1; d_call: TRBD2; cdr3_aa: CASSLVSGVEQYF; cdr3_nt: TGCGCCAGCAGCTTAGTTAGCGGGGTCGAGCAGTACTTC
j_call: TRBJ1-2; clone_size: NA; v_call: TRBV10-2; d_call: NA; cdr3_aa: CASSEGFGGYTF; cdr3_nt: TGCGCCAGCAGTGAGGGGTTTGGAGGCTACACCTTC
j_call: TRBJ2-2; clone_size: NA; v_call: TRBV10-3; d_call: TRBD1; cdr3_aa: CAISPGGATGELFF; cdr3_nt: TGTGCCATCAGTCCAGGGGGCGCGACCGGGGAGCTGTTTTTT
j_call: TRBJ1-2; clone_size: NA; v_call: TRBV6-6; d_call: NA; cdr3_aa: CASSYSAGTTLYTF; cdr3_nt: TGTGCCAGCAGTTACTCGGCCGGGACTACCCTCTACACCTTC
j_call: TRBJ2-5; clone_size: NA; v_call: TRBV28; d_call: TRBD1; cdr3_aa: CASSLTGGGRETQYF; cdr3_nt: TGTGCCAGCAGTCTAACAGGGGGCGGTAGGGAGACCCAGTACTTC
j_call: TRBJ1-5; clone_size: NA; v_call: TRBV5-6; d_call: TRBD1; cdr3_aa: CASSSDRGSNQPQHF; cdr3_nt: TGTGCCAGCAGCTCGGACAGGGGTAGCAATCAGCCCCAGCATTTT
j_call: TRBJ2-2; clone_size: NA; v_call: TRBV10-3; d_call: TRBD2; cdr3_aa: CAIRRLSGGATGELFF; cdr3_nt: TGTGCCATCAGACGTTTAAGCGGGGGGGCAACCGGGGAGCTGTTTTTT
j_call: TRBJ2-1; clone_size: once; v_call: TRBV9; d_call: NA; cdr3_aa: CASSVRDFSLGEQFF; cdr3_nt: TGTGCCAGCAGCGTCCGGGACTTTAGCCTAGGTGAGCAGTTCTTC
j_call: TRBJ2-7; clone_size: NA; v_call: TRBV5-6; d_call: NA; cdr3_aa: CASSYRRGGNYYEQYF; cdr3_nt: TGTGCCAGCAGTTACCGACGAGGGGGTAATTACTACGAGCAGTACTTC
j_call: TRBJ2-1; clone_size: NA; v_call: TRBV18; d_call: NA; cdr3_aa: CASSPRTGYNEQFF; cdr3_nt: TGTGCCAGCTCACCACGTACAGGGTACAATGAGCAGTTCTTC
j_call: TRBJ1-4; clone_size: NA; v_call: TRBV6-6; d_call: TRBD1; cdr3_aa: CASSQPGQGGEKLFF; cdr3_nt: TGTGCCAGCAGTCAACCGGGACAGGGGGGTGAAAAACTGTTTTTT
j_call: TRBJ2-5; clone_size: NA; v_call: TRBV7-7; d_call: TRBD1; cdr3_aa: CAATYPGQKQETQYF; cdr3_nt: TGTGCCGCCACATATCCGGGACAGAAACAAGAGACCCAGTACTTC
j_call: TRBJ2-7; clone_size: once; v_call: TRBV5-4; d_call: NA; cdr3_aa: CASSATGGHEQYF; cdr3_nt: TGTGCCAGCTCTGCGACTGGCGGGCACGAGCAGTACTTC
j_call: TRBJ1-2; clone_size: NA; v_call: TRBV19; d_call: TRBD1; cdr3_aa: CASSFTGGYGYTF; cdr3_nt: TGTGCCAGTAGCTTTACAGGGGGCTACGGCTACACCTTC
j_call: TRBJ2-1; clone_size: NA; v_call: TRBV9; d_call: NA; cdr3_aa: CASSVGGGGPYNEQFF; cdr3_nt: TGTGCCAGCAGCGTAGGAGGCGGGGGCCCCTACAATGAGCAGTTCTTC
j_call: TRBJ1-6; clone_size: NA; v_call: TRBV3-1/TRBV3-2; d_call: TRBD1; cdr3_aa: CASSRSSWAGQSNSPLHF; cdr3_nt: TGTGCCAGCAGCCGGTCAAGCTGGGCGGGACAGTCTAATTCACCCCTCCACTTT
j_call: TRBJ2-3; clone_size: NA; v_call: TRBV5-1; d_call: NA; cdr3_aa: CASSLGKPSTDTQYF; cdr3_nt: TGCGCCAGCAGCTTGGGTAAGCCGAGCACAGATACGCAGTATTTT
j_call: TRBJ2-1; clone_size: NA; v_call: TRBV18; d_call: TRBD1; cdr3_aa: CASSLATGSYNEQFF; cdr3_nt: TGTGCCAGCTCCCTCGCGACAGGGTCCTACAATGAGCAGTTCTTC
j_call: TRBJ1-1; clone_size: NA; v_call: TRBV5-1; d_call: TRBD1; cdr3_aa: CASREGTGAMNTEAFF; cdr3_nt: TGCGCCAGCAGAGAGGGGACAGGGGCCATGAACACTGAAGCTTTCTTT
j_call: TRBJ1-5; clone_size: NA; v_call: TRBV6-5; d_call: NA; cdr3_aa: CASSQSNQPQHF; cdr3_nt: TGTGCCAGCAGTCAGAGCAATCAGCCCCAGCATTTT
j_call: TRBJ2-5; clone_size: NA; v_call: TRBV24-1; d_call: NA; cdr3_aa: CATSDSPLVDQETQYF; cdr3_nt: TGTGCCACCAGTGATTCCCCTCTAGTTGACCAAGAGACCCAGTACTTC
j_call: TRBJ1-2; clone_size: NA; v_call: TRBV15; d_call: NA; cdr3_aa: CATSRDRALQGYTF; cdr3_nt: TGTGCCACCAGCAGAGATCGAGCACTTCAAGGCTACACCTTC
j_call: TRBJ1-1; clone_size: NA; v_call: TRBV11-3; d_call: NA; cdr3_aa: CASSPGKAGRTEAFF; cdr3_nt: TGTGCCAGCAGCCCAGGGAAGGCTGGAAGGACTGAAGCTTTCTTT
j_call: TRBJ2-3; clone_size: NA; v_call: TRBV2; d_call: NA; cdr3_aa: CASRVGTPSTDTQYF; cdr3_nt: TGTGCCAGCAGGGTAGGGACTCCAAGCACAGATACGCAGTATTTT
j_call: TRBJ1-1; clone_size: NA; v_call: TRBV27; d_call: NA; cdr3_aa: CASSSKPPVEAFF; cdr3_nt: TGTGCCAGCAGTTCCAAACCCCCGGTTGAAGCTTTCTTT
j_call: TRBJ2-6; clone_size: NA; v_call: TRBV5-5; d_call: NA; cdr3_aa: CASSLEPTRSGANVLTF; cdr3_nt: TGTGCCAGCAGCTTGGAGCCGACTAGGAGCGGGGCCAACGTCCTGACTTTC
j_call: TRBJ2-5; clone_size: NA; v_call: TRBV27; d_call: TRBD2; cdr3_aa: CASSHSLAGGGETQYF; cdr3_nt: TGTGCCAGCAGCCACTCCTTAGCGGGGGGTGGAGAGACCCAGTACTTC
j_call: TRBJ1-2; clone_size: NA; v_call: TRBV27; d_call: NA; cdr3_aa: CASSAFGTGGHGYTF; cdr3_nt: TGTGCCAGCAGTGCCTTCGGGACTGGGGGGCATGGCTACACCTTC
j_call: TRBJ2-1; clone_size: NA; v_call: TRBV5-4; d_call: TRBD1; cdr3_aa: CASSLTGVRWSYNEQFF; cdr3_nt: TGTGCCAGCAGCTTGACAGGGGTCCGTTGGTCCTACAATGAGCAGTTCTTC
j_call: TRBJ1-1; clone_size: NA; v_call: TRBV27; d_call: NA; cdr3_aa: CASITASGWAFF; cdr3_nt: TGTGCCAGCATTACTGCAAGCGGTTGGGCTTTCTTT
j_call: TRBJ2-6; clone_size: NA; v_call: TRBV5-6; d_call: TRBD1; cdr3_aa: CASSLRLDRMSSGANVLTF; cdr3_nt: TGTGCCAGCAGCTTGAGGCTGGACAGGATGTCCTCTGGGGCCAACGTCCTGACTTTC
j_call: TRBJ2-2; clone_size: NA; v_call: TRBV5-1; d_call: NA; cdr3_aa: CASSLGGDGELFF; cdr3_nt: TGCGCCAGCAGCTTGGGCGGGGACGGGGAGCTGTTTTTT
j_call: TRBJ2-2; clone_size: NA; v_call: TRBV3-1/TRBV3-2; d_call: NA; cdr3_aa: CASSQDLIGELFF; cdr3_nt: TGTGCCAGCAGCCAAGACCTCATCGGGGAGCTGTTTTTT
j_call: TRBJ2-2; clone_size: NA; v_call: TRBV18; d_call: NA; cdr3_aa: CASSPNGAGSTGELFF; cdr3_nt: TGTGCCAGCTCACCTAACGGGGCGGGGAGCACCGGGGAGCTGTTTTTT